A selection of T cell receptor beta chains follows, all from one sample in a study of graft-versus-host responses after intestinal transplantation. The assay was immunoSEQ multiplex PCR, and TCRdb's table has in-frame clones only and misses some. The sample yields about 85,000 clones, approximately 78% seen once. No cognate antigen is known for these TCRs. This material consisted of unstimulated CD4+ T cells sorted from spleen or lymph node cells, taken before intestinal transplant. These receptors were collected from a human donor who received an intestinal transplant. Both conserved end residues are part of each CDR3. D genes are given only for firm matches. Only part of the rows carry a size: once, few, many, or a class if the clone is expanded.

V gene	clone size	D gene	J gene	CDR3 protein	CDR3 DNA
TRBV28	.	.	TRBJ1-1	CASSSLQGIEAFF	TGTGCCAGCAGTTCACTCCAGGGGATTGAAGCTTTCTTT
TRBV6-5	.	.	TRBJ2-7	CASSLVSGEQYF	TGTGCCAGCAGTTTGGTATCCGGCGAGCAGTACTTC
TRBV19	.	TRBD2	TRBJ2-1	CASSIKGLAGGPQEQFF	TGTGCCAGTAGTATAAAGGGGCTAGCGGGAGGGCCGCAAGAGCAGTTCTTC
TRBV6-4	.	TRBD2	TRBJ2-1	CASSDTSGGANEQFF	TGTGCCAGCAGTGACACTAGCGGGGGGGCCAATGAGCAGTTCTTC
TRBV30	.	.	TRBJ1-5	CAWSVPGHLKSNQPQHF	TGTGCCTGGAGTGTACCCGGACACCTAAAGAGCAATCAGCCCCAGCATTTT
TRBV29-1	once	.	TRBJ1-4	CSVGEGGTTNEKLFF	TGCAGCGTTGGGGAGGGAGGGACAACTAATGAAAAACTGTTTTTT
TRBV6-5	.	.	TRBJ2-5	CASREALAVKTQYF	TGTGCCAGCCGGGAAGCGCTTGCGGTAAAGACCCAGTACTTC
TRBV10-2	.	TRBD2	TRBJ2-5	CASRNPPGGGPETQYF	TGCGCCAGCAGGAACCCCCCCGGGGGGGGCCCAGAGACCCAGTACTTC
TRBV6-1	once	TRBD1	TRBJ2-7	CASSELRTGGREQYF	TGTGCCAGCAGTGAATTGAGGACAGGGGGGCGAGAGCAGTACTTC
TRBV15	.	TRBD2	TRBJ2-7	CATSRDVAGYEQYF	TGTGCCACCAGCAGAGATGTAGCGGGGTACGAGCAGTACTTC
TRBV30	.	.	TRBJ1-4	CAWREPRKLFF	TGTGCCTGGAGAGAACCGAGAAAACTGTTTTTT
TRBV25-1	few	.	TRBJ2-7	CASSKRTPAEQYF	TGTGCCAGCAGTAAACGGACACCCGCCGAGCAGTACTTC
TRBV7-5	.	.	TRBJ2-7	CARSSGTGYYEQYF	TGTGCCAGAAGCTCCGGGACAGGCTACTACGAGCAGTACTTC
TRBV5-1	once	.	TRBJ2-5	CASSPQSGSETQYF	TGCGCCAGCAGCCCACAATCAGGGTCGGAGACCCAGTACTTC
TRBV5-1	.	TRBD1	TRBJ2-3	CASSAGDRRTDTQYF	TGCGCCAGCAGTGCTGGGGACAGACGCACAGATACGCAGTATTTT
TRBV27	once	.	TRBJ2-1	CASSFSPLGYEQFF	TGTGCCAGCAGTTTCAGCCCTCTAGGCTATGAGCAGTTCTTC
TRBV6-1	.	TRBD2	TRBJ2-5	CASTGGGAQETQYF	TGTGCCAGCACTGGCGGGGGGGCCCAAGAGACCCAGTACTTC
TRBV12-5	.	.	TRBJ1-2	CASGPSEYGYTF	TGTGCTAGTGGACCCTCGGAGTATGGCTACACCTTC
TRBV15	.	TRBD2	TRBJ2-5	CATRRGGSQETQYF	TGTGCCACCCGGCGGGGCGGGAGCCAAGAGACCCAGTACTTC
TRBV4-1	few	TRBD1	TRBJ2-7	CASSQGGPGGVYEQYF	TGCGCCAGCAGCCAAGGTGGGCCAGGGGGAGTCTACGAGCAGTACTTC
TRBV7-2	.	TRBD1	TRBJ2-7	CASSPTRGFDEQYF	TGTGCCAGCAGCCCTACCAGGGGGTTCGACGAGCAGTACTTC
TRBV9	.	.	TRBJ2-1	CASSAGTPHPYNEQFF	TGTGCCAGCAGCGCAGGGACTCCCCACCCCTACAATGAGCAGTTCTTC
TRBV9	once	.	TRBJ2-1	CASSVDGGANEQFF	TGTGCCAGCAGCGTAGATGGGGGGGCAAATGAGCAGTTCTTC
TRBV4-2	.	TRBD2	TRBJ2-2	CASSHTGTTNTGELFF	TGTGCCAGCAGCCACACCGGGACTACGAACACCGGGGAGCTGTTTTTT
TRBV19	few	TRBD1	TRBJ1-5	CASSAGGPQHF	TGTGCCAGTAGTGCAGGGGGGCCCCAGCATTTT
TRBV29-1	.	.	TRBJ1-4	CSVEFSYGGKLFF	TGCAGCGTTGAGTTTAGTTATGGCGGCAAACTGTTTTTT
TRBV6-5	few	.	TRBJ2-1	CASSRLGAEQFF	TGTGCCAGCAGCCGACTAGGAGCTGAGCAGTTCTTC
TRBV6-5	.	.	TRBJ2-2	CASKTVTANTGELFF	TGTGCCAGCAAAACTGTCACGGCGAACACCGGGGAGCTGTTTTTT
TRBV7-9	.	.	TRBJ2-5	CASSSGTFQETQYF	TGTGCCAGCAGCTCCGGGACATTCCAAGAGACCCAGTACTTC
TRBV29-1	.	.	TRBJ1-1	CSALIQGNTEAFF	TGCAGCGCCCTAATACAGGGGAACACTGAAGCTTTCTTT
TRBV6-6	.	.	TRBJ1-4	CASSYNRVAEKLFF	TGTGCCAGCAGTTATAACAGGGTCGCTGAAAAACTGTTTTTT
TRBV6-6	.	.	TRBJ1-6	CASSYSAGISPLHF	TGTGCCAGCAGTTACTCGGCAGGGATTTCACCCCTCCACTTT
TRBV19	.	TRBD1	TRBJ2-7	CASRPRTGGYEQYF	TGTGCCAGTAGACCCCGGACAGGGGGCTACGAGCAGTACTTC
TRBV28	.	TRBD2	TRBJ2-1	CASTQLAGADNEQFF	TGTGCCAGCACCCAACTAGCGGGGGCAGACAATGAGCAGTTCTTC
TRBV9	.	.	TRBJ2-3	CASTETPYGDTQYF	TGTGCCAGCACCGAAACCCCTTACGGGGATACGCAGTATTTT
TRBV7-6	.	TRBD1	TRBJ1-5	CASSQGAGSNQPQHF	TGTGCCAGCAGCCAGGGGGCGGGAAGCAATCAGCCCCAGCATTTT
TRBV4-2	.	TRBD1	TRBJ1-4	CASSQARGQGTSNEKLFF	TGTGCCAGCAGCCAAGCACGGGGACAGGGAACATCTAATGAAAAACTGTTTTTT